Sequencing of this T cell receptor (beta chain) was carried out in a study of cytomegalovirus exposure and HLA in healthy donors. This CDR3 is 17 amino acids long. V lost 4 bases and J 9 bases, leaving 25 bases between the germline ends. CDR1 and CDR2 from the germline V gene are LNHDA and SQIVND (reference sequence). The PCR ran on 60 Vbeta and 13 Jbeta primers. Profiling relied on immunoSEQ multiplex PCR, and the TCRdb table lists in-frame clones only, not all of them. The top ten hold around 1.2% of the sample, which has some 110,000 clones, about 78% seen once. The sequence derives from a man younger than 40 in good health and CMV-seronegative. Sample: PBMCs. J is TRBJ2-1 and V is TRBV19, with D possibly TRBD1 on 6 matching bases. CDR3 coding DNA: TGTGCCAGTAGTACAAACTCGGCAACACAGGGTTTCGGTGAGCAGTTCTTC. Translated: CASSTNSATQGFGEQFF.